This T cell receptor beta chain was identified in a study of T cells in Graves' hyperthyroidism and ophthalmopathy. The CDR3 length is 13 residues. The V end lost 10 bases, the J end lost 2 bases, and 13 bases lay between the germline ends. Germline values: CDR1 SGHTA, CDR2 FQGTGA. What was amplified from RNA transcripts were TCR beta CDR3 regions. HTBI primers were the set used in a first-round RT-PCR of the TCR CDR3. TCRdb independently ran MiXCR on the multiplex PCR reads; one entry per CDR3 protein. This table has 600,000 to 800,000 distinct CDR3 sequences, 30% to 40% appearing once. Specimen: blood. This sequence originates from a woman in her forties with Graves' hyperthyroidism. The chain is built from TRBV7-3 and TRBJ2-3, with D perhaps assigned TRBD1 or TRBD2 (7 bases each). CDR3 nucleotides: TGTGCCACCGGGGAGGGGGCCACAGATACGCAGTATTTT. Translation gives CATGEGATDTQYF.